Listed below are T cell receptor beta chains from one sample, sequenced in a study of T cells in Graves' hyperthyroidism and ophthalmopathy. TCRdb re-analysed the multiplex PCR reads in MiXCR, keeping a single row per CDR3 protein. The sample yields about 250,000 distinct CDR3 sequences, roughly 22% seen once. The sequenced sample consisted of blood. The receptor set was obtained from a man aged 30-40 years with Graves' ophthalmopathy. Both conserved end residues are trimmed from each CDR3. D genes are given only for firm matches.

d_call: .; j_call: TRBJ2-2; v_call: TRBV5-1; cdr3_aa: ASSFIAGYNTGELF
d_call: TRBD2; j_call: TRBJ2-7; v_call: TRBV6-1; cdr3_aa: ASTRTSGRSSYEQY
d_call: TRBD2; j_call: TRBJ2-1; v_call: TRBV20-1; cdr3_aa: SAPTSGNEQF
d_call: TRBD1; j_call: TRBJ2-3; v_call: TRBV6-1; cdr3_aa: ASSGGQGATDTQY
d_call: .; j_call: TRBJ2-1; v_call: TRBV20-1; cdr3_aa: SARDYTLAVGYNEQF
d_call: TRBD2; j_call: TRBJ2-3; v_call: TRBV28; cdr3_aa: ASSLWTSGNTQY
d_call: .; j_call: TRBJ1-3; v_call: TRBV18; cdr3_aa: ASSPPDGTFGNTIY
d_call: .; j_call: TRBJ2-1; v_call: TRBV5-8; cdr3_aa: ASSFLEYEQF
d_call: TRBD2; j_call: TRBJ2-4; v_call: TRBV28; cdr3_aa: ASSSGLAGGIIQY
d_call: TRBD2; j_call: TRBJ2-1; v_call: TRBV20-1; cdr3_aa: SARARAGPRGSGSLSYNEQF
d_call: TRBD1; j_call: TRBJ2-2; v_call: TRBV7-9; cdr3_aa: ASGPRGPGTGELF